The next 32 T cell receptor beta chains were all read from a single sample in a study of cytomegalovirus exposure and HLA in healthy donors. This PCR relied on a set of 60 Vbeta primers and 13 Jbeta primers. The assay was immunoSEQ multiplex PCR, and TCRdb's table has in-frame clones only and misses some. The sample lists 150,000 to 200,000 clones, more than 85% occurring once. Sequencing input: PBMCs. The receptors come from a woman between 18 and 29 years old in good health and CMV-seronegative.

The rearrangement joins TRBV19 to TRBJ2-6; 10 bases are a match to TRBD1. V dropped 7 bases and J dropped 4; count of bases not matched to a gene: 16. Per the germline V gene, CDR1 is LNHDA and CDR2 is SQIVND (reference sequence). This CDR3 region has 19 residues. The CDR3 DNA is TGTGCCAGTACCGAAGAGTGGGGGACAGGGGTGGTCGGGGCCAACGTCCTGACTTTC. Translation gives CASTEEWGTGVVGANVLTF.

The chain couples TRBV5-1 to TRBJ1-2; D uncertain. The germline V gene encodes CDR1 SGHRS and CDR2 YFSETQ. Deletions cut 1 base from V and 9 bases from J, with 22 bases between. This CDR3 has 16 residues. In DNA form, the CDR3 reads TGCGCCAGCAGCTTGTCGGCGGAAGGACTAAGGTTTCGCTACACCTTC. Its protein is CASSLSAEGLRFRYTF.

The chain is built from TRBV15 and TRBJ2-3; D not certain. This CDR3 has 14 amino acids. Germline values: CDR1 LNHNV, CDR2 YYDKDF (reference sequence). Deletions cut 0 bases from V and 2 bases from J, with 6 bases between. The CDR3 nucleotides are TGTGCCACCAGCAGAGATCAGGTCACAGATACGCAGTATTTT. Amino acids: CATSRDQVTDTQYF.

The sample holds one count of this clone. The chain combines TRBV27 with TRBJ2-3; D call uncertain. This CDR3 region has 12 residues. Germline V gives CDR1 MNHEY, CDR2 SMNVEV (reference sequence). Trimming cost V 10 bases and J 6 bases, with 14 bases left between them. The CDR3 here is CATSPHQDTQYF. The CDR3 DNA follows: TGTGCCACCTCCCCCCACCAGGATACGCAGTATTTT.

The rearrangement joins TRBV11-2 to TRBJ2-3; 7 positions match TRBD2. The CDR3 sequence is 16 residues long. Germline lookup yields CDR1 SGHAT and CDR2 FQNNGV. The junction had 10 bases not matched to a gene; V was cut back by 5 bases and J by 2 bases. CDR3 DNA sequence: TGTGCCAGCAGCCTCCGGGACTACCCTCTCACAGATACGCAGTATTTT. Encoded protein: CASSLRDYPLTDTQYF.

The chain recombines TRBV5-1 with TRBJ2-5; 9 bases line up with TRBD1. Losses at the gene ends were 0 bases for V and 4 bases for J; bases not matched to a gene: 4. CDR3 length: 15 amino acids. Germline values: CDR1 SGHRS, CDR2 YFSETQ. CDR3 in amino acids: CASSLAGQGGETQYF. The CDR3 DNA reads TGCGCCAGCAGCTTGGCGGGACAGGGTGGAGAGACCCAGTACTTC.

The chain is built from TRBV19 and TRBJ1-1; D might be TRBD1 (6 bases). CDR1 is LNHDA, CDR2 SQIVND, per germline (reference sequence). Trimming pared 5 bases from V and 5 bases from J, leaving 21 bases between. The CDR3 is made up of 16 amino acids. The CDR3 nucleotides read TGTGCCAGTAGTCCGTGGACAGTGGGGGCGGGTACTGAAGCTTTCTTT. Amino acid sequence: CASSPWTVGAGTEAFF.

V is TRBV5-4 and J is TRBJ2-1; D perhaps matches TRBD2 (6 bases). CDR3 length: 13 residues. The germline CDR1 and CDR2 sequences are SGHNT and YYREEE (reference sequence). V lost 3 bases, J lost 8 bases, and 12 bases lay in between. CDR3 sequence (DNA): TGTGCCAGCAGCTCCCCTGGAGGGGATGAGCAGTTCTTC. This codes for CASSSPGGDEQFF.

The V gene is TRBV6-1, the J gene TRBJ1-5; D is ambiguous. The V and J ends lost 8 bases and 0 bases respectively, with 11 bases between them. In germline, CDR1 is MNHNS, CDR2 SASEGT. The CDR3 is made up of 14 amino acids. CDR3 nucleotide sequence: TGTGCCAGCGGCGGAGAAGATAGCAATCAGCCCCAGCATTTT. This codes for CASGGEDSNQPQHF.

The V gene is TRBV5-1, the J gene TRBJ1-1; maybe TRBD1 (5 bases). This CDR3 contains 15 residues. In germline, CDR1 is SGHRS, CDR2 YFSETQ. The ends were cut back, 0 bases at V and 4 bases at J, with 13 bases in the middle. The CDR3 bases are TGCGCCAGCAGCTTGGTACCAGGGTCGGGCACTGAAGCTTTCTTT. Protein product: CASSLVPGSGTEAFF. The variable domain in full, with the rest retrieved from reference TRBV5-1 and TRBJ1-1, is KAGVTQTPRYLIKTRGQQVTLSCSPISGHRSVSWYQQTPGQGLQFLFEYFSETQRNKGNFPGRFSGRQFSNSRSEMNVSTLELGDSALYLCASSLVPGSGTEAFFGQGTRLTVV.

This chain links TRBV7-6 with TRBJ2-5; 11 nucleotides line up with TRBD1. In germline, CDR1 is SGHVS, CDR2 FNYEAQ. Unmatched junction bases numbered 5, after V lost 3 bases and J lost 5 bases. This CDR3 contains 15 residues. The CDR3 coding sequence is TGTGCCAGCAGCTTGGGACAGGGGGTTGGGGAGACCCAGTACTTC. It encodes CASSLGQGVGETQYF.

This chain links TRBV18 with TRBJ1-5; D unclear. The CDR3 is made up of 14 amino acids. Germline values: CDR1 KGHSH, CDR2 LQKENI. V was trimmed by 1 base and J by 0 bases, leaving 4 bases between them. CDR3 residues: CASSPLYSNQPQHF. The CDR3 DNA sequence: TGTGCCAGCTCACCACTTTATAGCAATCAGCCCCAGCATTTT.

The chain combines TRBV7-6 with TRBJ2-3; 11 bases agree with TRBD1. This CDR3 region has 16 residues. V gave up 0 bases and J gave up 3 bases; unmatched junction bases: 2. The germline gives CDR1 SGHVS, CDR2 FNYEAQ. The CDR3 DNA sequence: TGTGCCAGCAGCTTAGCCGGGACAGGGGGAACAGATACGCAGTATTTT. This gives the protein CASSLAGTGGTDTQYF.

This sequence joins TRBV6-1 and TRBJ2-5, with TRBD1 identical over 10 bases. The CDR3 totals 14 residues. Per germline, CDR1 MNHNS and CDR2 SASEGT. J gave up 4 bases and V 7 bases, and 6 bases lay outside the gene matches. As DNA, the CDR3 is TGTGCCAGCAACCTAGACAGGGGGCGAGAGACCCAGTACTTC. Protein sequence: CASNLDRGRETQYF.

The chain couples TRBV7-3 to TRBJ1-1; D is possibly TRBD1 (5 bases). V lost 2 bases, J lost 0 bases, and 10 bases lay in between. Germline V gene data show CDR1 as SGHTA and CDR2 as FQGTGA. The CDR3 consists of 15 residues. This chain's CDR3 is CASSLYRQMNTEAFF. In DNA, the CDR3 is TGTGCCAGCAGCTTATATCGACAGATGAACACTGAAGCTTTCTTT.

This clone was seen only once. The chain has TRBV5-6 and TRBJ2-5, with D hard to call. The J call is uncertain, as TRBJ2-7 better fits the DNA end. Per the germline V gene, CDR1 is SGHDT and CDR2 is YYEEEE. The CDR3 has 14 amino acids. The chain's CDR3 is CASSLTVEAYEQYF. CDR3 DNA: TGTGCCAGCAGCTTGACTGTTGAAGCCTACGAGCAGTACTTC.

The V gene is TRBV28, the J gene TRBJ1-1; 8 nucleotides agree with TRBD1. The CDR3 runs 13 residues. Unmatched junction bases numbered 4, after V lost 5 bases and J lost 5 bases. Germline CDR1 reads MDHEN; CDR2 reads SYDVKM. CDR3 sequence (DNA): TGTGCCAGCAGTCCTCGGACAGGGACTGAAGCTTTCTTT. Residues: CASSPRTGTEAFF.

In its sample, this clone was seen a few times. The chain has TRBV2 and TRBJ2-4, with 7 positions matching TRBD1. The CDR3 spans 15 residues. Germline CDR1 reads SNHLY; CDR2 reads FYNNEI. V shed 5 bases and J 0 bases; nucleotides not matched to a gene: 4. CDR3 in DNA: TGTGCCAGCAGTCCCACAGGGGCAGCCAAAAACATTCAGTACTTC. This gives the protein CASSPTGAAKNIQYF.

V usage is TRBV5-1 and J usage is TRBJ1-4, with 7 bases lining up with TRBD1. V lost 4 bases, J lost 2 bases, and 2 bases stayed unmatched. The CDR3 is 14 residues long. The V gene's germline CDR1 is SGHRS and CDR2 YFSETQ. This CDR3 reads CASSDRVTNEKLFF. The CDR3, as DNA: TGCGCCAGCAGCGACAGGGTCACTAATGAAAAACTGTTTTTT.

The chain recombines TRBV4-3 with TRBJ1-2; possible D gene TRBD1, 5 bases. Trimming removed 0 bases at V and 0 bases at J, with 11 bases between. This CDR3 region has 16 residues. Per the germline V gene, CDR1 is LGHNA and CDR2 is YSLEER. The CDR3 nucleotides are TGCGCCAGCAGCCAAGATTTGACAGCGACTAACTATGGCTACACCTTC. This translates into CASSQDLTATNYGYTF.

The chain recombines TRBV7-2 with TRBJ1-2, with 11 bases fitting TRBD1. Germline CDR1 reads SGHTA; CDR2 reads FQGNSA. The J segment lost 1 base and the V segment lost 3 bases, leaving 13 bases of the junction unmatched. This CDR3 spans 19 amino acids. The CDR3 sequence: CASSFDSPGTGGGNYGYTF. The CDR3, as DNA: TGTGCCAGCAGCTTCGACAGTCCCGGGACAGGGGGGGGTAACTATGGCTACACCTTC.

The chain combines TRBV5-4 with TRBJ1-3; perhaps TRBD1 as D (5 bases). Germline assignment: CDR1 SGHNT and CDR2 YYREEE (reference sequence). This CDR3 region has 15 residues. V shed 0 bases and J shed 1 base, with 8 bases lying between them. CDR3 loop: CASSLAGKSGNTIYF. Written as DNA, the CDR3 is TGTGCCAGCAGCTTGGCAGGGAAGTCTGGAAACACCATATATTTT.

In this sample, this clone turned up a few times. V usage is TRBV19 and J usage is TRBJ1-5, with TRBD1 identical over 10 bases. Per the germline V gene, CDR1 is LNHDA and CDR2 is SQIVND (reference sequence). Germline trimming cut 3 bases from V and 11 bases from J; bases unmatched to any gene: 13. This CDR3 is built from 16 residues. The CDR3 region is CASSMVPGQGNWAQHF. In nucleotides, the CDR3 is TGTGCCAGTAGTATGGTCCCGGGACAGGGGAATTGGGCCCAGCATTTT.

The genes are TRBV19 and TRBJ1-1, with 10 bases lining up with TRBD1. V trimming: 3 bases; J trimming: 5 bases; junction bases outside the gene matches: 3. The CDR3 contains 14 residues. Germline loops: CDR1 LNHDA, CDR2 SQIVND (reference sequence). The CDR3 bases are TGTGCCAGTAGTATGACAGGGGGCTTAACTGAAGCTTTCTTT. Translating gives CASSMTGGLTEAFF.

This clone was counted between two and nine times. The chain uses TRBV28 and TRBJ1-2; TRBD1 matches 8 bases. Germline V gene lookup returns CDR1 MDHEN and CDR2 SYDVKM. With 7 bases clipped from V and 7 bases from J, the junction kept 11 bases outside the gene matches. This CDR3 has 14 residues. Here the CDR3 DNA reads TGTGCCAGCACCTCCACGGGACAGGTCGTTGGCTACACCTTC. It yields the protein CASTSTGQVVGYTF.

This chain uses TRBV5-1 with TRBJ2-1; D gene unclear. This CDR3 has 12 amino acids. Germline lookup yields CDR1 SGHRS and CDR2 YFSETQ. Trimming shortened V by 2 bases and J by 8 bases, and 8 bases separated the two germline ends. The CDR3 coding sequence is TGCGCCAGCAGCTTTCCAAGCGATGAGCAGTTCTTC. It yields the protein CASSFPSDEQFF.

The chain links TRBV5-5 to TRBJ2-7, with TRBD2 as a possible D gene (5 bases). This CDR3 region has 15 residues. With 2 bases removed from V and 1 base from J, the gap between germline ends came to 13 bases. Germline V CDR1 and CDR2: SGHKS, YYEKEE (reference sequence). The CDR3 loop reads CASSFSFRDSYEQYF. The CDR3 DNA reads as TGTGCCAGCAGCTTCTCTTTCCGGGATTCCTACGAGCAGTACTTC. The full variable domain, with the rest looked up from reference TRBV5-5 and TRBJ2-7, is DAGVTQSPTHLIKTRGQQVTLRCSPISGHKSVSWYQQVLGQGPQFIFQYYEKEERGRGNFPDRFSARQFPNYSSELNVNALLLGDSALYLCASSFSFRDSYEQYFGPGTRLTVT.

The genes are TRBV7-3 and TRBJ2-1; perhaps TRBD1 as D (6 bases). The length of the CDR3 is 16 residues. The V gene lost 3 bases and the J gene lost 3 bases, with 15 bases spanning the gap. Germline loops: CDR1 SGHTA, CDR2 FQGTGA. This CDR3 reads CASSFDRDNFYNEQFF. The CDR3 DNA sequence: TGTGCCAGCAGCTTTGACCGGGACAACTTCTACAATGAGCAGTTCTTC. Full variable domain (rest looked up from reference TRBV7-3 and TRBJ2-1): GAGVSQTPSNKVTEKGKYVELRCDPISGHTALYWYRQSLGQGPEFLIYFQGTGAADDSGLPNDRFFAVRPEGSVSTLKIQRTERGDSAVYLCASSFDRDNFYNEQFFGPGTRLTVL.

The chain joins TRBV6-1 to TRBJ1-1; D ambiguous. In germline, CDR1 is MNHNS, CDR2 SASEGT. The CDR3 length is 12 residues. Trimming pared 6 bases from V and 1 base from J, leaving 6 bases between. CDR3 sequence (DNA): TGTGCCAGCAGGGGCCAGAACACTGAAGCTTTCTTT. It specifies CASRGQNTEAFF.

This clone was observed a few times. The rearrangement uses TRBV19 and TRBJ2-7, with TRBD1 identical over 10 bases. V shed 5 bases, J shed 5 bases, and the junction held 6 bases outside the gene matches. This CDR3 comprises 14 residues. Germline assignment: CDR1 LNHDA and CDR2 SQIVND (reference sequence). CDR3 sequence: CASSAGQGRNEQYF. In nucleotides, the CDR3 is TGTGCCAGTAGTGCGGGACAGGGGCGGAACGAGCAGTACTTC.

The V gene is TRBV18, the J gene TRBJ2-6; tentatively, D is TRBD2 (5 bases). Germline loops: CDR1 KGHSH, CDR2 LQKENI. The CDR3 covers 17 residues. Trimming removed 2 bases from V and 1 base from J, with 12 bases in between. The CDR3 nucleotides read TGTGCCAGCTCACCAGAACTAGTCCTGTCTGGGGCCAACGTCCTGACTTTC. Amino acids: CASSPELVLSGANVLTF.

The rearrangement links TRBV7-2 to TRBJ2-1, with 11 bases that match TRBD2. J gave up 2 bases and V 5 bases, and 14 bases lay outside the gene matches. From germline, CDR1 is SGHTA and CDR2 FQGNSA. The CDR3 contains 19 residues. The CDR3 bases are TGTGCCAGCAGCAGGACGGGACTAGCGGTGCCCGGGACCTACAATGAGCAGTTCTTC. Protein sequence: CASSRTGLAVPGTYNEQFF.